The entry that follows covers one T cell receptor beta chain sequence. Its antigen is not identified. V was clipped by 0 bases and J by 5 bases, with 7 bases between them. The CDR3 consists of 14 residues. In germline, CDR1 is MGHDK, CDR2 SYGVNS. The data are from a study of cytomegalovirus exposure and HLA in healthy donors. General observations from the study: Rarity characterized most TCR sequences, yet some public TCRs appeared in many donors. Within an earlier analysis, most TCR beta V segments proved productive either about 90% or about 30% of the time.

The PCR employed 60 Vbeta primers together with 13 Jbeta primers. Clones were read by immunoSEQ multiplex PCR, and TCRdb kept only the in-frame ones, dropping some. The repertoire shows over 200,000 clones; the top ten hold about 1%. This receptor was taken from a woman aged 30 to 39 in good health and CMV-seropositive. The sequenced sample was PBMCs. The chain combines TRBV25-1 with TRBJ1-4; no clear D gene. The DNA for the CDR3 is TGTGCCAGCAGTGAATATAGTCGGAATGAAAAACTGTTTTTT. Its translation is CASSEYSRNEKLFF.